This TCR beta chain appears in the sequencing data of a study of T cell responses to AZD1222 COVID-19 vaccine. General observations from the study: Of the AZD1222 recipients, only 6 or 7 were seropositive at baseline. White British people made up most donors, females outnumbered males, and clonal diversity was possibly underestimated.

Libraries were prepared by immunoSEQ multiplex PCR; TCRdb keeps only in-frame clonotypes and omits some of them. The table includes 75,000 to 100,000 clones, roughly 90% detected once. Notes on this clone: Its antigen remains unknown.

The V end lost 4 bases, the J end lost 4 bases, and 16 bases lay between the germline ends. This CDR3 contains 15 residues. The germline CDR1 and CDR2 sequences are SGHRS and YFSETQ. This TCR was sampled from an adult in good health. The rearrangement uses TRBV5-1 and TRBJ2-3; D might be TRBD2 (6 bases). The sample consisted of peripheral blood, taken on day 0 of AZD1222 vaccination. The CDR3 protein is CASSLSRTTADTQYF. The CDR3 DNA sequence: TGCGCCAGCAGCCTAAGCCGGACTACGGCAGATACGCAGTATTTT.